The 29 T cell receptor beta chains below all came from one sample that was sequenced in a study of blood T cell repertoires in COVID-19. Data came from immunoSEQ multiplex PCR; TCRdb stores just in-frame clones and leaves some out. The table shows about 130,000 clones, with approximately 86% occurring only once. The sequenced material came from peripheral blood. These receptors all stem from a woman aged 70-85 years with COVID-19, enrolled during active disease.

Remarks on this clone: The junction differs from germline at one of its ends, possibly a read error. This chain uses TRBV7-8 with TRBJ1-2; D is ambiguous. Germline assignment: CDR1 SGHVS and CDR2 FQNEAQ. The CDR3 consists of 15 residues. The CDR3 DNA reads TGTGCCAGCAGCTTAGCGATGACGCCAGGCGAGAAGTGGCAATTC. Its protein product is CASSLAMTPGEKWQF. The full variable domain, its missing parts supplied by reference TRBV7-8 and TRBJ1-2, is GAGVSQSPRYKVAKRGQDVALRCDPISGHVSLFWYQQALGQGPEFLTYFQNEAQLDKSGLPSDRFFAERPEGSVSTLKIQRTQQEDSAVYLCASSLAMTPGEKWQFGSGTRLTVV.

J is TRBJ1-6 and V is TRBV5-1; D uncertain. Between the trimmed V and J ends, which lost 0 bases and 0 bases, there was a span of 10 bases. Germline V lookup: CDR1 SGHRS, CDR2 YFSETQ. The CDR3 is 17 residues long. Here the CDR3 reads CASSLERSSSYNSPLHF. The CDR3 DNA is TGCGCCAGCAGCTTGGAGAGATCGAGCTCCTATAATTCACCCCTCCACTTT.

Here the CDR3 DNA reads TGTGCCACGAGCCGCGGGAGAGGGACAGATACGCAGTATTTT. As protein: CATSRGRGTDTQYF. J is TRBJ2-3 and V is TRBV11-2; TRBD2 agrees at 7 bases. The CDR3 has 14 amino acids. The V gene's germline CDR1 is SGHAT and CDR2 FQNNGV. J gave up 3 bases and V 10 bases, and 10 bases lay outside the gene matches.

This clone turned up a few times. The V call is TRBV23-1, the J call TRBJ2-1; 13 bases align to TRBD2. TRBV23-1 is noted as an ORF with a role that remains uncertain. V was clipped by 2 bases and J by 5 bases; unmatched bases: 3. The CDR3 totals 16 residues. The CDR3 loop is CASSQPGLAGHNEQFF. The CDR3, as DNA: TGCGCCAGCAGTCAACCGGGACTAGCGGGGCACAATGAGCAGTTCTTC.

This sequence joins TRBV11-2 and TRBJ1-1; 10 bases agree with TRBD1. This CDR3 has 14 amino acids. Trimming at V came to 5 bases and at J to 4 bases, leaving 4 bases not matched to a gene. Germline assignment: CDR1 SGHAT and CDR2 FQNNGV. CDR3 sequence (DNA): TGTGCCAGCAGCCCTGACAGGGGGCCCACTGAAGCTTTCTTT. Amino acid sequence: CASSPDRGPTEAFF.

This chain connects TRBV2 to TRBJ1-3; tentative D call: TRBD1 (6 bases). This CDR3 is 12 amino acids long. The V gene's germline CDR1 is SNHLY and CDR2 FYNNEI. V dropped 7 bases and J dropped 7 bases, with 11 bases sitting between them. The DNA for the CDR3 is TGTGCCAGCAACAGGGTCGGTAACACCATATATTTT. Protein: CASNRVGNTIYF. The whole variable domain, remainder taken from reference TRBV2 and TRBJ1-3, is EPEVTQTPSHQVTQMGQEVILRCVPISNHLYFYWYRQILGQKVEFLVSFYNNEISEKSEIFDDQFSVERPDGSNFTLKIRSTKLEDSAMYFCASNRVGNTIYFGEGSWLTVV.

The rearrangement joins TRBV5-1 to TRBJ2-5, with D possibly TRBD2 on 6 matching bases. The CDR3 contains 14 residues. Looked up from germline, CDR1 is SGHRS and CDR2 is YFSETQ. The germline V and J ends were trimmed by 5 bases and 5 bases, with 16 bases remaining between them. The CDR3 is CASRPAGTGETQYF. DNA of the CDR3: TGCGCCAGCAGGCCGGCGGGGACGGGGGAGACCCAGTACTTC.

This clone occurred once. The chain carries TRBV3-1 (or the pseudogene TRBV3-2) and TRBJ2-5; 9 positions match TRBD2. The germline gives CDR1 LGHDT, CDR2 YNNKEL (reference sequence). V trimming: 0 bases; J trimming: 3 bases; junction bases outside the gene matches: 2. This CDR3 has 15 residues. CDR3 residues: CASSQDPSGEETQYF. In DNA, the CDR3 is TGTGCCAGCAGCCAAGATCCTAGCGGGGAAGAGACCCAGTACTTC.

V is TRBV19 and J is TRBJ2-5; TRBD1 aligns across 8 bases. CDR3 length: 14 residues. Losses at the gene ends were 5 bases for V and 2 bases for J; bases not matched to a gene: 4. The germline gives CDR1 LNHDA, CDR2 SQIVND (reference sequence). CDR3 amino acids: CASSQGAPQETQYF. CDR3 sequence (DNA): TGTGCCAGTAGTCAGGGGGCGCCTCAAGAGACCCAGTACTTC.

This clone was observed once. The V and J genes are TRBV2 and TRBJ2-7; 12 bases fit TRBD2. Trimming took 9 bases from V and 2 from J; bases not matched to a gene: 5. Germline-derived CDR1 and CDR2 are SNHLY and FYNNEI. CDR3 length: 14 residues. As DNA, the CDR3 is TGTGCCAGTAGGACTAGCGGGGTTACCTACGAGCAGTACTTC. This translates into CASRTSGVTYEQYF.

This chain links TRBV7-6 with TRBJ2-1; D is unresolved. CDR3 length: 13 amino acids. V lost 5 bases and J lost 1, with 6 bases in between. Germline V gene sequence: CDR1 SGHVS, CDR2 FNYEAQ. The CDR3 DNA sequence: TGTGCCAGCAGCGTCAGATCCTACAATGAGCAGTTCTTC. Translated, it gives CASSVRSYNEQFF.

The chain is built from TRBV5-1 and TRBJ2-1; 10 bases align to TRBD1. This CDR3 is built from 15 residues. Losses at the gene ends were 0 bases for V and 6 bases for J; bases not matched to a gene: 3. The V gene's germline CDR1 is SGHRS and CDR2 YFSETQ. CDR3 protein: CASSLGDRGFNEQFF. The DNA for the CDR3 is TGCGCCAGCAGCTTGGGGGACAGGGGTTTCAATGAGCAGTTCTTC.

V gene TRBV6-5 combines with J gene TRBJ2-3; TRBD2 matches 7 bases. The CDR3 spans 16 residues. V was clipped by 0 bases and J by 4 bases; unmatched bases: 7. Germline values: CDR1 MNHEY, CDR2 SVGAGI. The CDR3 loop is CASSYSTGGSSDTQYF. The CDR3 coding sequence is TGTGCCAGCAGTTACTCGACGGGGGGAAGTTCAGATACGCAGTATTTT.

The chain has TRBV19 and TRBJ1-5, with 7 bases aligning to TRBD1. The V segment lost 5 bases and the J segment 7 bases; nucleotides outside the gene matches: 8. The CDR3 has 14 residues. Germline V gives CDR1 LNHDA, CDR2 SQIVND (reference sequence). The chain's CDR3 is CASSHRGLSQPQHF. CDR3 DNA sequence: TGTGCCAGTAGTCACAGGGGCCTCAGCCAGCCCCAGCATTTT.

This clone has a handful of counts. This chain joins TRBV28 and TRBJ1-1; weak D call: TRBD1 (6 bases). Trimming took 6 bases from V and 8 from J, leaving 13 bases between them. Germline lookup yields CDR1 MDHEN and CDR2 SYDVKM. This CDR3 has 12 amino acids. CDR3 DNA: TGTGCCAGCAGAAAGGGGGGGGGAGAAGCTTTCTTT. Protein: CASRKGGGEAFF.

This chain links TRBV5-1 with TRBJ2-6; TRBD1 aligns across 10 bases. The ends lost 4 bases at V and 11 bases at J; junction bases unmatched: 6. The germline CDR1 and CDR2 sequences are SGHRS and YFSETQ. The CDR3 has 14 amino acids. CDR3 sequence: CASSRGGTGDVLTF. CDR3 sequence (DNA): TGCGCCAGCAGCCGCGGTGGGACAGGGGACGTCCTGACTTTC. Looking up the rest from reference TRBV5-1 and TRBJ2-6 gives the full variable domain: KAGVTQTPRYLIKTRGQQVTLSCSPISGHRSVSWYQQTPGQGLQFLFEYFSETQRNKGNFPGRFSGRQFSNSRSEMNVSTLELGDSALYLCASSRGGTGDVLTFGAGSRLTVL.

This clone was detected only once. The chain recombines TRBV28 with TRBJ2-7; 11 bases match TRBD2. This CDR3 region has 20 residues. Trimming removed 4 bases from V and 0 bases from J; junction bases left unmatched: 17. CDR1 is MDHEN, CDR2 SYDVKM, per germline. The CDR3 loop reads CASSSPLGLAGSPSSYEQYF. CDR3 bases: TGTGCCAGCAGTTCCCCGCTTGGACTAGCGGGCTCTCCAAGCTCCTACGAGCAGTACTTC.

The chain links TRBV5-6 to TRBJ1-1; D remains unclear. The CDR3 is 12 amino acids. V lost 0 bases, J lost 4 bases, and 4 bases lay in between. Looked up from germline, CDR1 is SGHDT and CDR2 is YYEEEE. The CDR3 region is CASSLDSTEAFF. The CDR3 bases are TGTGCCAGCAGCTTGGACTCCACTGAAGCTTTCTTT.

This chain links TRBV19 with TRBJ1-1, with TRBD1 matching over 8 bases. From germline, CDR1 is LNHDA and CDR2 SQIVND (reference sequence). The V gene end was trimmed by 3 bases and the J gene end by 4 bases; junction bases not matched to a gene: 10. The CDR3 covers 16 residues. CDR3 amino acids: CASSIQGAFKGTEAFF. CDR3 DNA: TGTGCCAGTAGTATCCAGGGGGCTTTCAAGGGCACTGAAGCTTTCTTT.

V usage is TRBV11-2 and J usage is TRBJ1-2; D is unresolved. CDR1 and CDR2 from the germline V gene are SGHAT and FQNNGV. Trimming removed 2 bases from V and 3 bases from J, with 16 bases in between. The CDR3 is 16 residues long. This chain's CDR3 is CASSLFLGDGDYGYTF. The CDR3 DNA sequence: TGTGCCAGCAGCTTATTTTTGGGTGACGGGGACTATGGCTACACCTTC.

CDR3 amino acids: CASSVLAGDHNEQFF. As DNA, the CDR3 is TGCGCCAGCAGCGTGCTAGCGGGGGACCACAATGAGCAGTTCTTC. V is TRBV5-1 and J is TRBJ2-1, with 10 nucleotides matching TRBD2. CDR3 size: 15 residues. The V and J ends lost 4 bases and 5 bases, in that order; junction bases with no gene match: 6. Germline CDR1 reads SGHRS; CDR2 reads YFSETQ.

In this sample, this clone turned up a few times. This chain uses TRBV6-5 with TRBJ2-7; 13 bases match TRBD2. CDR1 MNHEY and CDR2 SVGAGI come from the germline V gene. The CDR3 extends over 15 amino acids. J was trimmed by 0 bases and V by 9 bases; bases with no gene match: 5. As DNA, the CDR3 is TGTGCCAGTTCGACTAGCGGGGGGTCCTCCTACGAGCAGTACTTC. It is translated as CASSTSGGSSYEQYF.

This clone came up a few times. The V and J genes are TRBV3-1 (or the pseudogene TRBV3-2) and TRBJ1-2; D gene ambiguous. The CDR3 runs to 11 residues. Germline V gene lookup returns CDR1 LGHDT and CDR2 YNNKEL (reference sequence). With 4 bases removed from V and 7 bases from J, the gap between germline ends came to 7 bases. In DNA form, the CDR3 reads TGTGCCAGCAGCCCTGGGCGTGGCTACACCTTC. The encoded protein is CASSPGRGYTF.

The gene calls are TRBV7-2 and TRBJ2-7; D may be TRBD1 (6 bases). The CDR3 is 14 residues long. The germline CDR1 and CDR2 sequences are SGHTA and FQGNSA. Trimming cost V 5 bases and J 3 bases, with 14 bases left between them. CDR3 nucleotides: TGTGCCAGCAGCGCCGGACAGTTAATCTACGAGCAGTACTTC. Translation: CASSAGQLIYEQYF.

Comment on this clone: Other DNA sequences within the sample encode an identical CDR3. This chain uses TRBV28 with TRBJ1-2, with 8 bases identical to TRBD1. The germline V gene has CDR1 MDHEN and CDR2 SYDVKM. Losses at the gene ends were 6 bases for V and 5 bases for J; bases not matched to a gene: 2. The CDR3 is made up of 12 amino acids. The CDR3 nucleotides are TGTGCCAGCAGAACAGGGGGTTATGGCTACACCTTC. It is translated as CASRTGGYGYTF.

The V call is TRBV5-4, the J call TRBJ1-1; D call uncertain. From germline, CDR1 is SGHNT and CDR2 YYREEE (reference sequence). V was clipped by 0 bases and J by 6 bases, with 15 bases between them. This CDR3 spans 15 amino acids. CDR3 region: CASSLGSGKGAEAFF. The CDR3 DNA reads TGTGCCAGCAGCTTGGGGTCGGGAAAGGGCGCTGAAGCTTTCTTT.

The chain joins TRBV13 to TRBJ2-3; D uncertain. Germline CDR1 PRHDT, CDR2 FYEKMQ (reference sequence). V gave up 5 bases and J gave up 0 bases, with 9 bases separating them. The CDR3 has 14 residues. CDR3 nucleotide sequence: TGTGCCAGCAGCCTCACCACTAGCACAGATACGCAGTATTTT. Encoded protein: CASSLTTSTDTQYF.

The sample holds one count of this clone. This chain joins TRBV4-1 and TRBJ2-3, with D tentatively TRBD1 (5 bases). Germline-derived CDR1 and CDR2 are MGHRA and YSYEKL. This CDR3 has 16 amino acids. Trimming stripped 4 bases from V and 5 bases from J, with 19 bases between. The CDR3 spells CASSPEGMGRLDTQYF. The CDR3 DNA follows: TGCGCCAGCAGCCCCGAAGGAATGGGGCGGCTAGATACGCAGTATTTT.

The V gene is TRBV7-3, the J gene TRBJ2-5, with D possibly matching TRBD1 (7 bases). V lost 1 base and J lost 5, with 23 bases in between. The CDR3 loop spans 18 amino acids. Germline V gene data show CDR1 as SGHTA and CDR2 as FQGTGA. The CDR3 DNA reads TGTGCCAGCAGCTTAAGGGGTGTTGGGCCAGGGGGGCTCGAGACCCAGTACTTC. Translation gives CASSLRGVGPGGLETQYF.